This TCR beta chain is drawn from a study of T cell responses to AZD1222 COVID-19 vaccine. Study-level information: Timing groups of about 4 and about 12 weeks for second doses were pooled. General study results and limits: Once two AZD1222 doses were given, Spike-specific TCR breadth and depth went up. Spike as a whole was targeted by vaccine-associated CD4 TCRs, dominant at 160-218 and 743-854.

CDR3 length equals 15 residues. Germline V gene sequence: CDR1 MNHEY, CDR2 SVGAGI. Trimming cost V 2 bases and J 0 bases, with 7 bases left between them. On this clone itself: The target antigen is unknown.

Some clones are missing from TCRdb's copy, which holds only in-frame ones; the method was immunoSEQ multiplex PCR. The table includes 100,000 to 150,000 clones, 87% detected once. The input for sequencing was peripheral blood, taken on day 0 of AZD1222 vaccination. The sequence came from an adult in good health. V usage is TRBV6-5 and J usage is TRBJ1-4; D is unresolved. CDR3 amino acids: CASSYTLATNEKLFF. As DNA, the CDR3 is TGTGCCAGCAGTTACACCCTTGCAACTAATGAAAAACTGTTTTTT.